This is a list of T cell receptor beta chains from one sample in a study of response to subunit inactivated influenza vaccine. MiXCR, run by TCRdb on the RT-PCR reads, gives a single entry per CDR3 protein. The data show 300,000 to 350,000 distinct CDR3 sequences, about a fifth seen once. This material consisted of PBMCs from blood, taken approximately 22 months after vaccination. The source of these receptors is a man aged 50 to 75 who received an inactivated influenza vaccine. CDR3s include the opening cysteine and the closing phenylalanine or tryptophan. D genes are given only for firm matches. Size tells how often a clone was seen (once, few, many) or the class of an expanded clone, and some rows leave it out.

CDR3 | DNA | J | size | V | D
CASSLAVTNTGELFF | TGTGCCAGCAGCTTAGCCGTTACGAACACCGGGGAGCTGTTTTTT | TRBJ2-2 | few | TRBV7-2 | NA
CATSRVGVSEAFF | TGTGCCACCAGCAGAGTGGGGGTTTCTGAAGCTTTCTTT | TRBJ1-1 | NA | TRBV15 | NA
CASSRDRGIFNEKLFF | TGTGCCAGCAGCCGGGACAGGGGGATCTTTAATGAAAAACTGTTTTTT | TRBJ1-4 | NA | TRBV12-3/TRBV12-4 | TRBD1
CASSRRGQVSSYNEQFF | TGCGCCAGCAGCCGACGGGGGCAGGTGAGCTCCTACAATGAGCAGTTCTTC | TRBJ2-1 | NA | TRBV4-1 | NA
CASSLIMGQGTYEQYF | TGTGCCAGCAGCTTAATCATGGGACAGGGAACCTACGAGCAGTACTTC | TRBJ2-7 | few | TRBV7-8 | TRBD1
CSARDTIHQPQHF | TGCAGTGCTAGAGACACTATCCATCAGCCCCAGCATTTT | TRBJ1-5 | few | TRBV20-1 | NA
CASSQGLTSGYEQYF | TGCGCCAGCAGCCAAGGATTGACTAGCGGCTACGAGCAGTACTTC | TRBJ2-7 | NA | TRBV4-3 | TRBD2
CASDPGLAGIQETQYF | TGTGCCAGCGACCCAGGACTAGCGGGTATACAAGAGACCCAGTACTTC | TRBJ2-5 | few | TRBV9 | TRBD2
CASKYDSSNTEAFF | TGTGCCAGCAAATATGACAGTTCGAACACTGAAGCTTTCTTT | TRBJ1-1 | few | TRBV6-1 | NA
CSVEAVVNGPQHF | TGCAGCGTTGAAGCAGTTGTCAATGGGCCCCAGCATTTT | TRBJ1-5 | many | TRBV29-1 | NA
CSVAGGSFNTGELFF | TGCAGCGTGGCAGGGGGAAGCTTTAACACCGGGGAGCTGTTTTTT | TRBJ2-2 | NA | TRBV29-1 | TRBD1
CASSEVGNTIYF | TGTGCCAGCAGCGAGGTTGGAAACACCATATATTTT | TRBJ1-3 | many | TRBV6-6 | NA
CASSLVGPYNEQFF | TGTGCCAGCAGCTTAGTAGGGCCGTACAATGAGCAGTTCTTC | TRBJ2-1 | NA | TRBV11-2 | NA
CASSQETVPDTQYF | TGCGCCAGCAGCCAAGAAACCGTACCAGATACGCAGTATTTT | TRBJ2-3 | NA | TRBV4-3 | NA
CAWSVGQGREKLFF | TGTGCCTGGAGTGTGGGACAGGGGCGGGAAAAACTGTTTTTT | TRBJ1-4 | few | TRBV30 | TRBD1
CSADPGTGVSYEQYF | TGCAGTGCTGATCCCGGGACAGGGGTCTCCTACGAGCAGTACTTC | TRBJ2-7 | NA | TRBV20-1 | TRBD1
CASTGGRSQPQHF | TGTGCCAGTACGGGGGGACGGTCTCAGCCCCAGCATTTT | TRBJ1-5 | few | TRBV19 | NA
CASSSGILNTEAFF | TGCGCCAGCAGCTCTGGGATTCTAAACACTGAAGCTTTCTTT | TRBJ1-1 | many | TRBV5-1 | NA
CASSLGHRNQPQHF | TGTGCCAGCAGCCTGGGACACCGCAATCAGCCCCAGCATTTT | TRBJ1-5 | NA | TRBV12-3/TRBV12-4 | NA
CASSLVDFDTEAFF | TGTGCCAGCAGTTTGGTCGACTTCGACACTGAAGCTTTCTTT | TRBJ1-1 | NA | TRBV28 | NA
CASSEISVMNTEAFF | TGTGCCAGCAGTGAAATATCCGTAATGAACACTGAAGCTTTCTTT | TRBJ1-1 | NA | TRBV2 | NA
CASSGDLYEQYF | TGTGCCAGCAGCGGGGACCTCTACGAGCAGTACTTC | TRBJ2-7 | NA | TRBV5-4 | NA
CASSSDISGNTIYF | TGCGCCAGCAGCTCGGACATCTCTGGAAACACCATATATTTT | TRBJ1-3 | NA | TRBV5-1 | NA
CASSFNRLDTIYF | TGTGCCAGCAGTTTCAACAGGCTAGACACCATATATTTT | TRBJ1-3 | many | TRBV12-3/TRBV12-4 | NA
CASSVEGAANTGELFF | TGTGCCAGCAGCGTAGAGGGGGCAGCGAACACCGGGGAGCTGTTTTTT | TRBJ2-2 | NA | TRBV9 | TRBD1
CSARRGGQGRLAYEQYF | TGCAGTGCTAGGAGGGGAGGACAGGGTCGATTAGCCTACGAGCAGTACTTC | TRBJ2-7 | NA | TRBV20-1 | TRBD1
CASRTGGAGANVLTF | TGTGCCAGCAGAACAGGGGGCGCCGGGGCCAACGTCCTGACTTTC | TRBJ2-6 | few | TRBV6-1 | TRBD1
CASSQDGQGENSPLHF | TGCGCCAGCAGCCAAGATGGACAGGGGGAAAATTCACCCCTCCACTTT | TRBJ1-6 | few | TRBV4-3 | TRBD1
CASSLPGTGKGYGYTF | TGCGCCAGCAGCCTACCTGGGACAGGGAAAGGCTATGGCTACACCTTC | TRBJ1-2 | NA | TRBV5-1 | TRBD1
CASSLEGEVGSPLHF | TGTGCCAGCAGCTTGGAAGGTGAAGTGGGTTCACCCCTCCACTTT | TRBJ1-6 | few | TRBV5-5 | NA
CASSIPDTMNTEAFF | TGTGCCAGCAGCATACCTGACACGATGAACACTGAAGCTTTCTTT | TRBJ1-1 | many | TRBV5-4 | NA
CSARPPITSGGAYNEQFF | TGCAGTGCTAGACCACCCATTACTAGCGGGGGGGCCTACAATGAGCAGTTCTTC | TRBJ2-1 | NA | TRBV20-1 | TRBD2
CASRNPSGGGGNEQFF | TGTGCCAGCAGAAATCCTAGCGGGGGGGGCGGCAATGAGCAGTTCTTC | TRBJ2-1 | NA | TRBV7-2 | TRBD2
CASSSTGASETQYF | TGTGCCAGCAGCTCCACAGGGGCTTCTGAGACCCAGTACTTC | TRBJ2-5 | NA | TRBV7-8 | TRBD1
CASSVSGGTGNEQFF | TGTGCCAGCAGTGTTAGCGGGGGAACCGGTAATGAGCAGTTCTTC | TRBJ2-1 | NA | TRBV28 | TRBD2
CASSLQEGHSKNIQYF | TGCGCCAGCAGCTTGCAGGAGGGTCACTCCAAAAACATTCAGTACTTC | TRBJ2-4 | many | TRBV5-1 | NA
CATSAREAQGNEQFF | TGTGCCACCAGCGCCCGGGAGGCCCAAGGGAATGAGCAGTTCTTC | TRBJ2-1 | NA | TRBV24-1 | TRBD2
CATRTKDGGETQYF | TGTGCCACTAGGACCAAGGACGGAGGAGAGACCCAGTACTTC | TRBJ2-5 | few | TRBV2 | NA
CASSLSSGLDTQYF | TGTGCCAGCAGTTTGTCTAGCGGTCTAGATACGCAGTATTTT | TRBJ2-3 | few | TRBV12-3/TRBV12-4 | TRBD2
CATSPVFSHEQFF | TGTGCCACCAGTCCCGTGTTTTCCCATGAGCAGTTCTTC | TRBJ2-1 | NA | TRBV24-1 | NA
CASSLVGLGVNTEAFF | TGTGCCAGCAGTTTAGTGGGGTTAGGAGTGAACACTGAAGCTTTCTTT | TRBJ1-1 | few | TRBV12-3/TRBV12-4 | NA
CASSQPHGQGPSNRSLHF | TGCGCCAGCAGCCAACCCCACGGACAGGGTCCCTCCAATCGGTCCCTCCACTTT | TRBJ1-6 | NA | TRBV4-1 | TRBD1
CASTQTGSDEKLFF | TGTGCCAGCACCCAGACAGGGTCAGATGAAAAACTGTTTTTT | TRBJ1-4 | NA | TRBV12-3/TRBV12-4 | TRBD1
CSACPSGTGSYEQYF | TGCAGTGCTTGCCCCTCCGGGACAGGCAGTTACGAGCAGTACTTC | TRBJ2-7 | few | TRBV20-1 | TRBD1
CASILGANTGELFF | TGTGCCAGCATCCTTGGGGCGAACACCGGGGAGCTGTTTTTT | TRBJ2-2 | many | TRBV12-3/TRBV12-4 | NA
CASSQDNQGLGKYEQYF | TGTGCCAGCAGCCAAGATAATCAGGGACTGGGAAAGTACGAGCAGTACTTC | TRBJ2-7 | NA | TRBV3-1 | NA
CATDGQGAGTDTQYF | TGTGCCACTGACGGACAGGGGGCCGGCACAGATACGCAGTATTTT | TRBJ2-3 | NA | TRBV10-3 | TRBD1
CASSQSTTGVPYGYTF | TGTGCCAGCAGCCAATCGACGACAGGGGTCCCCTATGGCTACACCTTC | TRBJ1-2 | NA | TRBV3-1 | TRBD1
CATRTGGVFQGYQPQHF | TGTGCCACTAGGACAGGGGGCGTTTTTCAGGGCTATCAGCCCCAGCATTTT | TRBJ1-5 | NA | TRBV10-3 | TRBD1
CASSLDRGRGNTIYF | TGCGCCAGCAGCTTGGACAGGGGAAGAGGAAACACCATATATTTT | TRBJ1-3 | many | TRBV5-1 | TRBD1
CSVGSSGNTIYF | TGCAGTGTGGGGAGCTCTGGAAACACCATATATTTT | TRBJ1-3 | few | TRBV20-1 | NA
CASSLSTSGGSGYTF | TGTGCCAGCAGTTTATCCACCTCAGGGGGCTCTGGCTACACCTTC | TRBJ1-2 | NA | TRBV12-3/TRBV12-4 | TRBD1
CSAGLSTGGTEAFF | TGCAGTGCTGGCCTTTCAACAGGGGGCACTGAAGCTTTCTTT | TRBJ1-1 | few | TRBV20-1 | TRBD1